This TCR beta chain derives from a study of regulatory T cells in long-lasting Graves disease. Between the trimmed V and J ends, which lost 1 base and 7 bases, there was a span of 10 bases. The CDR3 consists of 13 residues. Germline assignment: CDR1 SEHNR and CDR2 FQNEAQ (reference sequence). Time point defined: newly diagnosed GD, antithyroid drugs for less than 3 months. Researchers made the TCR library from RNA that was extracted from PBMCs. Building the TCR beta libraries relied on iRepertoire HTBI primers, and CDR3 regions underwent Arm-PCR. Using its own MiXCR run on the multiplex PCR reads, TCRdb lists one record per CDR3 protein. Of 530,000 or so distinct CDR3 sequences in the sample, less than 15% are singletons; the top ten hold roughly a tenth. This clonotype was counted ten times or more. Another study also made use of these data, one on T cells in Graves' hyperthyroidism and ophthalmopathy. Per that paper: Investigators excluded patients with uncontrolled infection, other autoimmune disease, pregnancy or lactation.

The source of this sequence is a man in his thirties or forties with Graves disease. The V call is TRBV7-9, the J call TRBJ1-1, with a possible D match to TRBD1 (6 bases). The sequencing used peripheral blood mononuclear cells (PBMCs), collected at new diagnosis, from a patient treated with antithyroid drugs. The CDR3 sequence: CASSLEQGGEAFF. CDR3 nucleotide sequence: TGTGCCAGCAGCTTAGAACAGGGAGGTGAAGCTTTCTTT.